This T cell receptor beta chain came from a study of blood T cell repertoires in COVID-19. Study-level information: The study drew acute and convalescent COVID-19 samples from the United States, Italy and Spain. The cDNA or gDNA used as material had been derived from T cells, B-cell-depleted T cells, or PBMCs.

V shed 4 bases and J 2 bases; nucleotides not matched to a gene: 1. CDR1 is MNHEY, CDR2 SVGAGI, per germline. This CDR3 spans 15 amino acids. Original processing notes: Reference gene primers were amplified, and this amplification served to estimate nucleated cell counts. Method: immunoSEQ multiplex PCR; TCRdb's copy keeps in-frame clones and lacks some. That table gives V, J and clone size, and the DNA gave D and trimming. The data contain 25,000 to 30,000 clones, about nine tenths of them singletons. Points on this clone: The same CDR3 arises from other DNA sequences in this sample as well.

The V and J genes are TRBV6-5 and TRBJ1-3; 11 bases fit TRBD1. The sequence was collected from a woman in her 50s with active COVID-19. Material: peripheral blood. The CDR3 DNA reads as TGTGCCAGCAGTTTGGACAGGGGGCCTGGAAACACCATATATTTT. It codes for CASSLDRGPGNTIYF.